This T cell receptor beta chain was found in a study of T cell responses to AZD1222 COVID-19 vaccine. This CDR3 has 13 amino acids. Here immunoSEQ multiplex PCR was the method, and the copy in TCRdb shows in-frame clones only, minus some. The sample holds 110,000 or so clones, around 86% seen once. This clone was observed once. This TCR was sampled from an adult who received the AZD1222 COVID-19 vaccine. The material was peripheral blood, obtained 28 days after the second AZD1222 dose. The chain links TRBV21-1 to TRBJ1-1; the table calls TRBD1, which could not be checked here. TRBV21-1 is labeled a pseudogene. CDR3 amino acids: CASSRQGNTEAFF. CDR3 coding DNA: TGTGCCAGCAGCAGACAGGGGAACACTGAAGCTTTCTTT.